This T cell receptor beta chain was found in a study of OX40 agonist ivuxolimab in advanced cancers. Using immunoSEQ multiplex PCR, the repertoire was profiled, and TCRdb retains in-frame clones only, with some absent. This table has 55,000 to 80,000 clones, 80% to 85% appearing once. Findings and limits, study-wide: Compared with CD4+, CD8+ T cells on average had more expanded clones.

Notes on this clone: Its specificity is not known.

The CDR3 sequence is 17 residues long. CDR1 and CDR2 from the germline V gene are LNHNV and YYDKDF (reference sequence). V trimming: 6 bases; J trimming: 0 bases; junction bases outside the gene matches: 11. No patient had autoimmune disease or received systemic immunosuppression. Sequencing was performed on CD4+ or CD8+ T cells sorted from blood, taken in a trial of the OX40 agonist ivuxolimab. This chain connects TRBV15 to TRBJ1-1; TRBD1 agrees at 9 bases. The TCR originated in an adult with an advanced solid tumor such as melanoma, head and neck, liver or kidney cancer. CDR3 loop: CATSSWHRGLMNTEAFF. In DNA, the CDR3 is TGTGCCACCAGTTCCTGGCACAGGGGGCTCATGAACACTGAAGCTTTCTTT.